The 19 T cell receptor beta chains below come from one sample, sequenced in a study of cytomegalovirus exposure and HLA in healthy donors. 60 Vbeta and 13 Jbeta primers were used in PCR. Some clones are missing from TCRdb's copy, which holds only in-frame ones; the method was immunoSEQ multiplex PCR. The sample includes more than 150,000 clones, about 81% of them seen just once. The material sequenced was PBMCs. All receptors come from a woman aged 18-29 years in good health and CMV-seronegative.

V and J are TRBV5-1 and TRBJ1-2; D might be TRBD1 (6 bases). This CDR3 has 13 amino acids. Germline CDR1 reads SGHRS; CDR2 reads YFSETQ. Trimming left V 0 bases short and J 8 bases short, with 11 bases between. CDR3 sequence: CASSLVDRSGYTF. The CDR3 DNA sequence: TGCGCCAGCAGCTTGGTCGACAGGAGCGGCTACACCTTC.

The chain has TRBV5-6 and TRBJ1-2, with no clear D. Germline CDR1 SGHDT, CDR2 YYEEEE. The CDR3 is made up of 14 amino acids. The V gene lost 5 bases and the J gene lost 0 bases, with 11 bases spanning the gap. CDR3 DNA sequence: TGTGCCAGCAGTTACGAGTTGACTAACTATGGCTACACCTTC. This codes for CASSYELTNYGYTF. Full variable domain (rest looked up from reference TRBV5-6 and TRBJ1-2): DAGVTQSPTHLIKTRGQQVTLRCSPKSGHDTVSWYQQALGQGPQFIFQYYEEEERQRGNFPDRFSGHQFPNYSSELNVNALLLGDSALYLCASSYELTNYGYTFGSGTRLTVV.

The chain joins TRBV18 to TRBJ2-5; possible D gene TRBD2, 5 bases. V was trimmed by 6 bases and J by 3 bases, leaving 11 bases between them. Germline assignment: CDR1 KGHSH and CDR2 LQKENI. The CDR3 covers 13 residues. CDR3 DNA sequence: TGTGCCAGCTCCCGGGGTAGCGAAGAGACCCAGTACTTC. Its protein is CASSRGSEETQYF.

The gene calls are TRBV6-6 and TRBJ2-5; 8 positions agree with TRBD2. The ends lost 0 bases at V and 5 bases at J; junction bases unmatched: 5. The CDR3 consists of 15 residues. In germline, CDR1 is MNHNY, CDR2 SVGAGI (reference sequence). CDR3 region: CASSYSLAEVETQYF. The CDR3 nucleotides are TGTGCCAGCAGTTACTCACTAGCGGAGGTTGAGACCCAGTACTTC.

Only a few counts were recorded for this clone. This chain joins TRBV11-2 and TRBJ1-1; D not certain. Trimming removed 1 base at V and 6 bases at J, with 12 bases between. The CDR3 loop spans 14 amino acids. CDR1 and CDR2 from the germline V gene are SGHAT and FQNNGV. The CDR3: CASSLALGVSEAFF. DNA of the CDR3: TGTGCCAGCAGCTTAGCCCTGGGAGTATCTGAAGCTTTCTTT.

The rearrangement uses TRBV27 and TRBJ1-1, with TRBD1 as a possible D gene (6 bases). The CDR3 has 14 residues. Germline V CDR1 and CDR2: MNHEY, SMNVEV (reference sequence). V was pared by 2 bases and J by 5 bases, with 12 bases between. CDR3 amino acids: CASSLRGGTTEAFF. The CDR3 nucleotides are TGTGCCAGCAGTTTAAGGGGGGGAACGACTGAAGCTTTCTTT.

CDR3 nucleotide sequence: TGCGCCAGCGGGGAGGCCGCAACTTCCGGGGAGCTGTTTTTT. Its translation: CASGEAATSGELFF. This sequence joins TRBV5-1 and TRBJ2-2; possible D gene TRBD2, 6 bases. Germline V gives CDR1 SGHRS, CDR2 YFSETQ. CDR3 length: 14 amino acids. Trimming removed 7 bases from V and 6 bases from J, with 16 bases in between.

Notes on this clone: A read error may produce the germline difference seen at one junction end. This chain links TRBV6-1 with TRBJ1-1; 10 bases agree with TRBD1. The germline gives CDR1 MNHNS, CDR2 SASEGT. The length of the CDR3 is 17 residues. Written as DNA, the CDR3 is TGTGCCAGCAGAGAAGGGACAGGGGTCGGTGAAAACACTGAAGCTTTCTTT. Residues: CASREGTGVGENTEAFF.

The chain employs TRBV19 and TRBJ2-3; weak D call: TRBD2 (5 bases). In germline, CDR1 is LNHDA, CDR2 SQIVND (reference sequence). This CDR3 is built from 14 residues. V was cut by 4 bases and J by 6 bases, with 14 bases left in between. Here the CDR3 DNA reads TGTGCCAGTAGTACCGGACGGGCGGGCGATACGCAGTATTTT. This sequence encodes CASSTGRAGDTQYF.

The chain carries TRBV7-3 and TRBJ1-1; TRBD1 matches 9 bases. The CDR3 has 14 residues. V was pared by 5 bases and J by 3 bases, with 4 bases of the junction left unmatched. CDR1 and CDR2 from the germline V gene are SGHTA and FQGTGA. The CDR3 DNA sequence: TGTGCCAGCAGCCCGGGACAGGGCCACACTGAAGCTTTCTTT. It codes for CASSPGQGHTEAFF.

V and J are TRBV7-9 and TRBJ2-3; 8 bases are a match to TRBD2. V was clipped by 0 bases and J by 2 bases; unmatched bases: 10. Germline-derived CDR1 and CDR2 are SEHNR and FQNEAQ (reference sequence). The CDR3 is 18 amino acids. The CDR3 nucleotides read TGTGCCAGCAGCTTAGCGCGTGGTAGCGGGACTAACACAGATACGCAGTATTTT. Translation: CASSLARGSGTNTDTQYF.

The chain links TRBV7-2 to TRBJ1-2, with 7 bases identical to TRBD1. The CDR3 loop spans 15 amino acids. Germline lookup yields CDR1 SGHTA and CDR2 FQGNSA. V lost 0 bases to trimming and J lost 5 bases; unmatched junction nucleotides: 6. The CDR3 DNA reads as TGTGCCAGCAGCTTAGCGGTAGGGGGCGGGTATGGCTACACCTTC. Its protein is CASSLAVGGGYGYTF.

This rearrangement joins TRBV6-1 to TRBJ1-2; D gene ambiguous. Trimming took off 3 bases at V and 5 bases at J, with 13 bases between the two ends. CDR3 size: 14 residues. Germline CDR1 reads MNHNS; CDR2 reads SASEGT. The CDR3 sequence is CASSEAEGIYGYTF. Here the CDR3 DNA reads TGTGCCAGCAGTGAGGCGGAAGGAATTTATGGCTACACCTTC.

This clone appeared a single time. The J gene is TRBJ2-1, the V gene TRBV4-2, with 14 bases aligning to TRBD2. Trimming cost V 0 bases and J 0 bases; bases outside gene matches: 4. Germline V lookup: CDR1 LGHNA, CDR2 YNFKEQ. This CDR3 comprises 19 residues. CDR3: CASSQDGTSGSVSYNEQFF. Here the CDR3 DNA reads TGTGCCAGCAGCCAAGACGGGACTAGCGGGAGTGTCTCCTACAATGAGCAGTTCTTC.

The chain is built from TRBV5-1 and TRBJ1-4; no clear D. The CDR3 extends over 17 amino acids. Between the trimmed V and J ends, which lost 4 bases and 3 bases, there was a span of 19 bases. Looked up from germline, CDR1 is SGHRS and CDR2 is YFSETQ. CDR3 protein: CASSIGWGGSANEKLFF. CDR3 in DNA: TGCGCCAGCAGCATCGGATGGGGAGGGTCAGCTAATGAAAAACTGTTTTTT.

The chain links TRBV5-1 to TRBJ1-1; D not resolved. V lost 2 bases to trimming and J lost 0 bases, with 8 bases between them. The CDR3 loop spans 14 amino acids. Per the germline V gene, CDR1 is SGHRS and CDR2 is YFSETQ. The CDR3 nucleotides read TGCGCCAGCAGCTTAGACAACATGAACACTGAAGCTTTCTTT. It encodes CASSLDNMNTEAFF. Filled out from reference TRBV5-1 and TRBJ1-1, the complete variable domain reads KAGVTQTPRYLIKTRGQQVTLSCSPISGHRSVSWYQQTPGQGLQFLFEYFSETQRNKGNFPGRFSGRQFSNSRSEMNVSTLELGDSALYLCASSLDNMNTEAFFGQGTRLTVV.

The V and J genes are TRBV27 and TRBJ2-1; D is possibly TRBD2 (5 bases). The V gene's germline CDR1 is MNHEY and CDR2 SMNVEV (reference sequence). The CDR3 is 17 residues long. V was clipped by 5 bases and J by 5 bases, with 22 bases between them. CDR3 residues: CASSPAAGRATNNEQFF. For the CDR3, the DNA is TGTGCCAGCAGTCCGGCTGCCGGACGGGCGACTAACAATGAGCAGTTCTTC.

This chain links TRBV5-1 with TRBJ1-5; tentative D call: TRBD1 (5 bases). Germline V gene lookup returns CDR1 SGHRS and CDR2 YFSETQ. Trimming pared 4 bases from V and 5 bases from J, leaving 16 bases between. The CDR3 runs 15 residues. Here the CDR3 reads CASSPLGRGDQPQHF. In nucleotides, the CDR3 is TGCGCCAGCAGCCCTCTCGGTCGGGGGGATCAGCCCCAGCATTTT.

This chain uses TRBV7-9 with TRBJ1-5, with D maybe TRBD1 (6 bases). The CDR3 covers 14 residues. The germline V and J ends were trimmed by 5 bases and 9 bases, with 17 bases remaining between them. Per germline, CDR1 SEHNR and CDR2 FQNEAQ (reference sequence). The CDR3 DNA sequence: TGTGCCAGCAGCCTGGGGGACATCCCATCGCCCCAGCATTTT. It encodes CASSLGDIPSPQHF.